Sequencing of this TCR beta chain was carried out in a study of T cell clonality in common variable immunodeficiency. This clone occurred many times. Its matching antigen is unknown. The CDR3 is cut off 3 residues early in the read; its end comes from the germline J gene. Findings and limits, study-wide: Repertoire-complication correlations in CVID were limited by patient heterogeneity. TCRbeta clonality was increased in CVID versus healthy controls. Common variable immunodeficiency TCR beta sequences reportedly had fewer deletions and N-nucleotide insertions.

This CDR3 is 15 amino acids long. Germline CDR1 SGHRS, CDR2 YFSETQ. J lost 4 bases, V lost 4 bases, and 7 bases had no gene match. Control and CVID samples contributed equal amounts of genomic DNA. Here immunoSEQ multiplex PCR was the method, and the copy in TCRdb shows in-frame clones only, minus some. There are approximately 37,000 clones in the sample, none observed a single time. V is TRBV5-1 and J is TRBJ2-5; TRBD1 matches 10 bases. Sequencing was carried out using peripheral blood mononuclear cells. The sequence was obtained from a person between 18 and 75 years old in good health. The CDR3 protein is CASSVTTGGGETQYF. The part of the CDR3 DNA that was read is TGCGCCAGCAGCGTTACGACAGGGGGCGGAGAGACC.